A selection of T cell receptor beta chains follows, all from one sample in a study of cytomegalovirus exposure and HLA in healthy donors. Data came from immunoSEQ multiplex PCR; TCRdb stores just in-frame clones and leaves some out. Altogether some 71,000 clones are present, approximately 80% being singletons, with the ten largest covering around 3%. Sequenced: PBMCs. The origin of the receptors is a man aged 18 to 29 in good health and CMV-seronegative. CDR3s include the opening cysteine and the closing phenylalanine or tryptophan. The D gene is left open where the match is weak. Rows may omit the clone size; those that give it use once, few, many or a size class.

D	size	J	V	DNA	CDR3
.	few	TRBJ2-1	TRBV4-1	TGCGCCAGCAGCCTGGGAGGCCTAACGGCATCCTACAATGAGCAGTTCTTC	CASSLGGLTASYNEQFF
.	few	TRBJ1-2	TRBV18	TGTGCCAGCTCACCATCTACAGAATGGGACTATGGCTACACCTTC	CASSPSTEWDYGYTF
.	.	TRBJ1-1	TRBV14	TGTGCCAGCAGTCAACCAGGTTTGAACACTGAAGCTTTCTTT	CASSQPGLNTEAFF
TRBD2	.	TRBJ2-5	TRBV5-5	TGTGCCAGCAGCTTGGAGGGACTAGCGGGGGCGGAGACCCAGTACTTC	CASSLEGLAGAETQYF
TRBD2	.	TRBJ2-7	TRBV9	TGTGCCAGCAGCGTAGGACTAGCGGGGTTCTACGAGCAGTACTTC	CASSVGLAGFYEQYF
.	.	TRBJ2-1	TRBV9	TGTGCCAGCAGCGTAGAATTAGGACAGTACAATGAGCAGTTCTTC	CASSVELGQYNEQFF
TRBD2	.	TRBJ2-1	TRBV9	TGTGCCAGCAGCGTAGCTCGGACTAGCGAATCCTACAATGAGCAGTTCTTC	CASSVARTSESYNEQFF
TRBD1	few	TRBJ2-5	TRBV29-1	TGCAGCGTAGCCTTGGGACAGCGACTCGAGACCCAGTACTTC	CSVALGQRLETQYF
TRBD1	once	TRBJ2-6	TRBV5-1	TGCGCCAGCAAGGGGGACAGCCGTCGACTTAGCTCTGGGGCCAACGTCCTGACTTTC	CASKGDSRRLSSGANVLTF
TRBD1	.	TRBJ1-2	TRBV5-1	TGCGCCAGCAGCTACGAGACAGGGCACTATGGCTACACCTTC	CASSYETGHYGYTF
TRBD2	.	TRBJ2-7	TRBV7-2	TGTGCCAGCAGTACGGGGGGCTACGAGCAGTACTTC	CASSTGGYEQYF
TRBD1	.	TRBJ1-6	TRBV7-9	TGTGCCATCGAAGTACGGGACAGGAATTCACCCCTCCACTTT	CAIEVRDRNSPLHF
.	.	TRBJ2-1	TRBV11-3	TGTGCCAGCAGCTTACGAAGGGGCGCTCACAATGAGCAGTTCTTC	CASSLRRGAHNEQFF
TRBD1	few	TRBJ1-5	TRBV28	TGTGCCAGCAGAGGGGGCGCGTATCAGCCCCAGCATTTT	CASRGGAYQPQHF
.	.	TRBJ2-7	TRBV7-9	TGTGCCAGCAGCTTAGTAACAGGGCCCTCCTACGAGCAGTACTTC	CASSLVTGPSYEQYF
.	.	TRBJ2-3	TRBV5-4	TGTGCCAGCAGCTTTGGGGGGGGGCCCCCAGATACGCAGTATTTT	CASSFGGGPPDTQYF
TRBD1	few	TRBJ1-4	TRBV5-5	TGTGCCAGCAGCTTCTTGTGGGGACAGGGTTCTGAAAAACTGTTTTTT	CASSFLWGQGSEKLFF
.	.	TRBJ2-3	TRBV7-3	TGTGCCAGCAGCTTAGTGCCTGGCCCCACAGATACGCAGTATTTT	CASSLVPGPTDTQYF
.	.	TRBJ1-4	TRBV4-2	TGTGCCAGCAGCCAAGAGAGACAGAGTGCAACTAATGAAAAACTGTTTTTT	CASSQERQSATNEKLFF
TRBD2	.	TRBJ2-1	TRBV4-2	TGTGCCAGCAGCCCCGGACTAGCTTCCAATGAGCAGTTCTTC	CASSPGLASNEQFF
.	.	TRBJ2-3	TRBV7-2	TGTGCCAGCAGCCCGCCAGGGCCCACAGATACGCAGTATTTT	CASSPPGPTDTQYF
TRBD1	once	TRBJ1-1	TRBV9	TGTGCCAGCAGCGCCGCAGGGGGGATGAACACTGAAGCTTTCTTT	CASSAAGGMNTEAFF
.	.	TRBJ1-1	TRBV10-3	TGTGCCATCAGCAGGGACACTGAAGCTTTCTTT	CAISRDTEAFF
.	few	TRBJ2-5	TRBV9	TGTGCCAGCAGCGTGGCCGGGATCGGTCAAGAGACCCAGTACTTC	CASSVAGIGQETQYF
TRBD2	.	TRBJ2-1	TRBV30	TGTGCCTGGAGTACTAGCGGGGGAGGCGGTGAGCAGTTCTTC	CAWSTSGGGGEQFF
.	.	TRBJ1-2	TRBV5-4	TGTGCCAGCAGCCCCGCTCGAGGGTTGGGGGGCTACACCTTC	CASSPARGLGGYTF
TRBD1	once	TRBJ1-5	TRBV5-1	TGCGCCAGCAGCTTGGCCGGGACAGCTAATCAGCCCCAGCATTTT	CASSLAGTANQPQHF
TRBD2	.	TRBJ2-5	TRBV7-2	TGTGCCAGCAGCCACACTAGCGATGTCGGAGAGACCCAGTACTTC	CASSHTSDVGETQYF
TRBD1	.	TRBJ2-3	TRBV7-2	TGTGCCAGCAGCACGGCCCGGGACAGATTCACAGATACGCAGTATTTT	CASSTARDRFTDTQYF
.	.	TRBJ1-4	TRBV30	TGTGCCTGGAGTCCCGGACTCTACCTGTTTTTT	CAWSPGLYLFF
TRBD1	.	TRBJ2-7	TRBV28	TGTGCCAGCACCGAGCAAGGGACAGGAGCCTACGAGCAGTACTTC	CASTEQGTGAYEQYF
TRBD2	.	TRBJ2-5	TRBV5-6	TGTGCCAGCAGCTTGGCCGGTGCGGGGGGGCTAGAGACCCAGTACTTC	CASSLAGAGGLETQYF
TRBD2	.	TRBJ2-1	TRBV19	TGTGCCAGTAGTATTGGCGGGGGGGCCGGACATTACAATGAGCAGTTCTTC	CASSIGGGAGHYNEQFF
.	.	TRBJ1-1	TRBV4-1	TGCGCCAGCAGCCAACGGGGTTTCGAGGTCCCTGAAGCTTTCTTT	CASSQRGFEVPEAFF
TRBD1	.	TRBJ2-1	TRBV10-3	TGTGCCATCAGGACGGGACAGGGGGACAATGAGCAGTTCTTC	CAIRTGQGDNEQFF
TRBD2	few	TRBJ2-5	TRBV6-5	TGTGCCAGCAGAGGGACTAGCGGGGACCAAGAGACCCAGTACTTC	CASRGTSGDQETQYF
.	.	TRBJ1-6	TRBV21-1	TGTGCCAGCAGCAAAGAGAGGGTGGATAATTCACCCCTCCACTTT	CASSKERVDNSPLHF
TRBD1	.	TRBJ2-2	TRBV19	TGTGCCAGTAGTTCGACAGGGGGCGGGACCGGGGAGCTGTTTTTT	CASSSTGGGTGELFF
.	few	TRBJ2-3	TRBV6-4	TGTGCCAGCAGTGACTCCCGCAGGACAGATACGCAGTATTTT	CASSDSRRTDTQYF
TRBD1	.	TRBJ1-2	TRBV5-4	TGTGCCAGCAGCTTGGACCAGGGGGCCCTGCTAGGCTACACCTTC	CASSLDQGALLGYTF
.	.	TRBJ1-2	TRBV19	TGTGCCAGTAGTATAAGGGGCTATGGCTACACCTTC	CASSIRGYGYTF
TRBD1	.	TRBJ1-2	TRBV7-9	TGTGCCAGCAGCTTCCCCCTAGGGACAGAGTTTAACTATGGCTACACCTTC	CASSFPLGTEFNYGYTF
TRBD1	.	TRBJ2-3	TRBV27	TGTGCCAGCAGTTTAGGACAGGGCAGCACAGATACGCAGTATTTT	CASSLGQGSTDTQYF
TRBD1	few	TRBJ2-3	TRBV18	TGTGCCAGCTCCGGAGGGACAGGTAGCACAGATACGCAGTATTTT	CASSGGTGSTDTQYF
TRBD1	few	TRBJ2-1	TRBV19	TGTGCCAGTAGTCCACGGGACAGGGTTGCCTACAATGAGCAGTTCTTC	CASSPRDRVAYNEQFF
.	.	TRBJ2-6	TRBV7-2	TGTGCCAGCAGCCCTAGGACAGCAACCGCCAGCTCTGGGGCCAACGTCCTGACTTTC	CASSPRTATASSGANVLTF
TRBD1	.	TRBJ1-1	TRBV7-2	TGTGCCAGCAGCCCTAGACAGGGATCGAACACTGAAGCTTTCTTT	CASSPRQGSNTEAFF
.	.	TRBJ1-5	TRBV5-1	TGCGCCAGCAGCATAACAGGGCTTAGTCATCAGCCCCAGCATTTT	CASSITGLSHQPQHF
TRBD1	.	TRBJ2-7	TRBV7-3	TGTGCCAGCAGCTTAACGAAACAGGGGGCGAAGCAGTACTTC	CASSLTKQGAKQYF
TRBD2	.	TRBJ2-5	TRBV19	TGTGCCAGTAGTACTAGCGGCCAAGAGACCCAGTACTTC	CASSTSGQETQYF
.	.	TRBJ2-6	TRBV4-3	TGCGCCAGCAGCCAAGCCCAGACAGAATCTGGGGCCAACGTCCTGACTTTC	CASSQAQTESGANVLTF
.	.	TRBJ1-2	TRBV5-4	TGTGCCAGCAGCTTGGGGGGGGGCTCTACTAACTATGGCTACACCTTC	CASSLGGGSTNYGYTF
TRBD2	.	TRBJ2-3	TRBV5-1	TGCGCCAGCAGCTTGAACGGGGGGGAAAATACGCAGTATTTT	CASSLNGGENTQYF
.	few	TRBJ1-4	TRBV28	TGTGCCAGCAGTCCCGTCGGGGTAGAGGGCGAAAAACTGTTTTTT	CASSPVGVEGEKLFF
.	.	TRBJ2-5	TRBV4-1	TGCGCCAGCAGCCAAGAGTATTCCGCAGGGTGGGAGACCCAGTACTTC	CASSQEYSAGWETQYF